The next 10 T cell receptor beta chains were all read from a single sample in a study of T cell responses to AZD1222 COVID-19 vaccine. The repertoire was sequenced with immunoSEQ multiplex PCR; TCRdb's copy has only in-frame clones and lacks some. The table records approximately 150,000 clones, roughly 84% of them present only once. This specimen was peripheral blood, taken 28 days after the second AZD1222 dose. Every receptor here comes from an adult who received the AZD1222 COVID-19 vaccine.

This chain's CDR3 is CASSQRQVLVGANVLTF. CDR3 nucleotide sequence: TGTGCCAGCAGTCAAAGACAGGTTTTAGTAGGGGCCAACGTCCTGACTTTC. This chain uses TRBV6-6 with TRBJ2-6, with D maybe TRBD1 (6 bases). CDR3 size: 17 residues. CDR1 is MNHNY and CDR2 is SVGAGI in the germline V gene (reference sequence). The V end was cut by 5 bases, the J end by 4 bases, with 18 bases between.

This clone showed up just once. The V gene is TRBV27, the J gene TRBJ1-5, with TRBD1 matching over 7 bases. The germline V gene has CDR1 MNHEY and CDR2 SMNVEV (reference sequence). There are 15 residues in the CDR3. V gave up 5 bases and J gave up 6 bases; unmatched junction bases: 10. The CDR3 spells CASSLRQGGSQPQHF. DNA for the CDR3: TGTGCCAGCAGTCTCCGCCAGGGGGGCTCTCAGCCCCAGCATTTT.

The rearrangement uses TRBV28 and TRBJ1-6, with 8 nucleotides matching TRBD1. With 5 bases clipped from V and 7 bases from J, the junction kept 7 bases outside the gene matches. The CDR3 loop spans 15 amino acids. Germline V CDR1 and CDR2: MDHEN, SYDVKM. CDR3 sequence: CASSPRDRQNSPLHF. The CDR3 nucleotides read TGTGCCAGCAGTCCCCGGGACAGGCAAAATTCACCCCTCCACTTT.

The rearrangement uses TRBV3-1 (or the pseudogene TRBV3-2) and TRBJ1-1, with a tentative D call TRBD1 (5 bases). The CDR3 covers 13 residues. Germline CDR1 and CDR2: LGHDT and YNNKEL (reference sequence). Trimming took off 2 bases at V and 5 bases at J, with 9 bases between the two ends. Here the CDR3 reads CASSQLSGTEAFF. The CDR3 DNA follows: TGTGCCAGCAGCCAACTATCAGGGACTGAAGCTTTCTTT.

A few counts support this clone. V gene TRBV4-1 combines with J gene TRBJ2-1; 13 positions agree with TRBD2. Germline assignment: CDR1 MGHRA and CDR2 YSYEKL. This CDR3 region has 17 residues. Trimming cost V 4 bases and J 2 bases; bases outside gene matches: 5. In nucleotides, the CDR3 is TGCGCCAGCAGCCGCGGTGGACTAGCGGGAGCCTACAATGAGCAGTTCTTC. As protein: CASSRGGLAGAYNEQFF.

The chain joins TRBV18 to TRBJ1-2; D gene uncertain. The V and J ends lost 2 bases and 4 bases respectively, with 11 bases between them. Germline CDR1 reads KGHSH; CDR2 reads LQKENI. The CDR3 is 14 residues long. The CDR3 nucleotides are TGTGCCAGCTCACCAAAGCAGACATCCTATGGCTACACCTTC. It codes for CASSPKQTSYGYTF.

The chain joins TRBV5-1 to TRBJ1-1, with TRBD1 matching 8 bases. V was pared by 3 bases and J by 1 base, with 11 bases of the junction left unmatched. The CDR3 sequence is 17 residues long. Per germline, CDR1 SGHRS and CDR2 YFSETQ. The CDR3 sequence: CASSWAPQGGANTEAFF. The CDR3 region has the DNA TGCGCCAGCAGCTGGGCACCACAGGGGGGTGCGAACACTGAAGCTTTCTTT.

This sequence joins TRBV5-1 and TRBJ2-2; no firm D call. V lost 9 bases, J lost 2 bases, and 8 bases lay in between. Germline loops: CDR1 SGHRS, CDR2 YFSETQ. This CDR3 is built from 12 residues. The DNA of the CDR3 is TGCGCCACCCGCCCTAACACCGGGGAGCTGTTTTTT. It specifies CATRPNTGELFF.

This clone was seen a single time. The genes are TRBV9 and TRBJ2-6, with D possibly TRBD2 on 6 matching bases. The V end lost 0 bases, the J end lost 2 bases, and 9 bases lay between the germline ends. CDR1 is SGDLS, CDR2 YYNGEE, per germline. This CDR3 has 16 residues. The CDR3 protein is CASSVGGGPGANVLTF. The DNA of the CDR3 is TGTGCCAGCAGCGTAGGTGGAGGGCCTGGGGCCAACGTCCTGACTTTC.

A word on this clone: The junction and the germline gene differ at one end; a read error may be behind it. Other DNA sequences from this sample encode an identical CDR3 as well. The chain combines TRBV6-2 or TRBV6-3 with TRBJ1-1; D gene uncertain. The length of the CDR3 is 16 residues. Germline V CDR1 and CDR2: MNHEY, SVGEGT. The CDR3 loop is CASSYPETGMNTEAFF. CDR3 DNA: TGTGCCAGCAGTTACCCTGAGACCGGAATGAACACTGAAGCCTTCTTT.